One T cell receptor beta chain is described in this entry. Its cognate antigen is unknown. The sample belongs to a study of early T cells in non-severe SARS-CoV-2 infection. Study information: Sequenced bulk RNA came from whole blood that was unsorted, and chains were unpaired.

Findings and caveats of the study: The VDJdb matching leaned toward anti-spike CD8 responses and overlooked private and CD4 specificities.

Researchers attached unique molecular identifiers to individual cDNA molecules. TCRdb reanalysed the 5' RACE reads using MiXCR and keeps one entry per CDR3 protein. This sample has about 62,000 distinct CDR3 sequences; approximately 10% occur once, and the top ten carry 1.2%. Germline V gene sequence: CDR1 MGHRA, CDR2 YSYEKL. V gave up 8 bases and J gave up 4 bases, with 17 bases separating them. This CDR3 is built from 15 residues. The source is an adult who was a healthcare worker with PCR-confirmed SARS-CoV-2 infection or an uninfected control (not recorded which). Input material: whole blood. V gene TRBV4-1 combines with J gene TRBJ2-2; D is perhaps TRBD1 or TRBD2 (5 bases each). For the CDR3, the DNA is TGCGCCAGCTCCTCTTACCACGGGACCACCGGGGAGCTGTTTTTT. Translation: CASSSYHGTTGELFF.